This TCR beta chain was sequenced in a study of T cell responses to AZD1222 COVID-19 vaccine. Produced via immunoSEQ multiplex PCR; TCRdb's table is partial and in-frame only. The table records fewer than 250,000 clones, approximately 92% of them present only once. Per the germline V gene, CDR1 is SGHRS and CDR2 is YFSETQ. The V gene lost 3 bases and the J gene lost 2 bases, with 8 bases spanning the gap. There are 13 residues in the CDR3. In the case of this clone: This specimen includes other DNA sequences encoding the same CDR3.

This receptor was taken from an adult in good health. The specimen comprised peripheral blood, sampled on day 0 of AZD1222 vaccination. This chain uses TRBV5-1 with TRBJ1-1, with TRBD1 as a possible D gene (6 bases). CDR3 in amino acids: CASSWTANTEAFF. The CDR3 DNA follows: TGCGCCAGCAGCTGGACAGCAAACACTGAAGCTTTCTTT.